The TCR beta chain under discussion was sequenced for a study of cytomegalovirus exposure and HLA in healthy donors (TCRdb year 2017). General notes on the study: In an earlier analysis of fewer than 750 of the donors, around 300 Gb of sequence data and 100 million or so unique TCR beta sequences from 180 million or so T cells were reported. Roughly 300 gigabases of sequencing data and approximately 85 million unique TCR sequences were included in an early release covering roughly 600 HLA-typed donors. Of the approximately 400 genotyped donors, approximately 81% were placed in the genetic ancestry cluster associated with self-reported Caucasian donors. The study aimed to test whether signatures of past pathogen exposure could be identified by cataloging public T cell receptors. The study used immunosequencing to profile the T cell repertoires of hundreds of subjects and linked those repertoires to cytomegalovirus serostatus. In addition to the first cohort of roughly 700 subjects, a separate validation cohort of 130 or so different subjects was used. High-throughput TCR immunosequencing, statistical association of individual TCRs with disease status, and machine learning were combined to predict cytomegalovirus infection status. A later analysis re-examined previously published TCR beta repertoires from roughly 650 donors and added high-resolution HLA genotyping to investigate patterns of TCR occurrence. The later analysis used no new phenotypic data to find candidate immune exposures, relying instead on TCR beta sequences and their occurrence across donors. In an earlier analysis of 587 of the donors, high-throughput TCR beta sequencing was used to judge whether each TCR beta V gene segment behaved as functional or pseudogenic. Donor age, sex, ethnicity and CMV serostatus were collected together with the repertoire data. Genome-wide SNP genotypes for about three fifths of the roughly 700 donors were used in a later genetic analysis, which treated that subset as a discovery cohort. All discovery cohort repertoires had been generated using a single sequencing platform. HLA typing included class I and class II loci at four-digit resolution. Typing coverage differed by locus: A, B, C, DRB1 and DQB1 were typed in roughly 620-630 donors, DQA1 in about 510, DPA1 in approximately 600, and DPB1 in just under 480. A handful of DR-DQ haplotypes were handled as single units for association and clustering because linkage in the cohort was strong. Among around 400 genotyped donors of the cohort, an average of 235,054 unique TCR beta nucleotide sequences were sequenced per donor, roughly 18% of them non-productive.

Library prep was done by the immunoSEQ multiplex PCR assay. For the multiplex PCR, a mixture combining 60 forward primers for TCR Vbeta segments and 13 reverse primers for TCR Jbeta segments was used. The CDR3 region of rearranged TCR beta genes was amplified from genomic DNA with a multiplex PCR assay. The amplified TCR beta libraries were sequenced on the Illumina HiSeq System as 87-base-pair reads. In the paper's pipeline: Across the 670 or so repertoires, a later analysis counted 78 million or so unique TCR beta chains, roughly 11 million of which were shared by at least two donors. To remove PCR and sequencing errors, raw reads were error-corrected and collapsed into unique sequences using a nearest-neighbor algorithm that merged closely related sequences. CDR3 sequences were aligned to IMGT reference sequences to assign V, D and J gene segments. For a sequence to be retained, a match of at least six nucleotides was required to both a V gene segment and a J gene segment. A rearrangement counted as productive if the CDR3 had no stop codons and remained in frame with V and J, and every other rearrangement counted as non-productive. Following IMGT convention, CDR3 was defined as the stretch from the second conserved V-encoded cysteine to the conserved J-encoded phenylalanine. Sequences without an unambiguous match to a single V gene segment were excluded from the earlier analysis of about 630 of the donors. In an earlier analysis of 450 to 750 of the donors, a V segment was called functional when productive rearrangements were above 56.7%, and segregating when the standard deviation between donors exceeded 5%. A statistical classification framework was built for diagnosing cytomegalovirus status from the catalog of TCR beta chain sequences. In a later analysis, TCR nucleotide sequences were compared against IMGT/GENE-DB human TR gene sequences so that V and J genes could be assigned. Using the TCRdist pipeline, a later analysis assigned CDR3 sequences along with most-parsimonious VDJ recombination scenarios. A later analysis defined each TCR beta chain by its CDR3 amino acid sequence plus V-gene family, and excluded reads lacking a unique V-gene family. A later analysis removed several hundred highly shared, low-generation-probability nucleotide sequences to deal with suspected cross-contamination and a sequencing artifact. For each public chain, a later analysis derived a clonal expansion index from normalized ranks of inferred template counts within each repertoire. A later analysis computed generation probabilities with a VDJ recombination model fitted to out-of-frame rearrangements, and checked the results against IGoR. In a later analysis, TCR-TCR, TCR-HLA and TCR-CMV co-occurrence was scored with hypergeometric tests, and a repertoire-size bias correction was applied to TCR pairs. False discovery rates were estimated in a later analysis by permuting HLA or CMV assignments 20 times. In a later analysis, co-occurring TCRs were grouped using DBSCAN, with TCRdist sequence similarity added in when clustering inside HLA-allele-positive subsets. Co-occurrence clustering excluded repertoires with fewer than 30,000 or more than 120,000 public chains, plus five with anomalous nucleotide sharing. Here the immuneACCESS table is served through TCRdb, limited to in-frame sequences with V and J called. Missing clones are a known gap in these copies; in checked studies unresolved V genes cover under half, and the rest lacks a known reason. D and trimming come from the DNA, and the V and J calls and clone size come from that table. The table for this sample lists some 98,000 clones; about 81% of them were counted only once. Roughly 1.5% of the sample is held by the ten biggest clonotypes.

Study-level results and caveats: A total of 150 or so TCR beta chains were listed by the study as associated with cytomegalovirus. In this cohort, only TCR beta chains were sequenced, and detectable features were limited by the absence of alpha or paired-chain data. A few of the identified cytomegalovirus-associated TCR beta chains were confirmed in vitro to be specific for cytomegalovirus antigens. A cluster of highly shared sequence variants was judged likely to be a technical artifact of the sequencing pipeline. The authors suggested that the approach could potentially be extended to other disease states and immunological phenotypes. Because HLA typing was unavailable for some donors at each locus, only the typed subset was used in association tests. The earlier analysis of nearly 600 of the donors excluded approximately 15 rarely observed V segments, including chromosome 9 orphons, because counts were too low. In a later analysis, TCR association rates were found to vary across HLA loci, with the most associated TCRs seen for DRB1 alleles and the fewest for HLA-C alleles. The classifier was reported to diagnose cytomegalovirus status with high specificity and sensitivity in both the original and validation cohorts. Compared with the roughly 600-donor mean, donors in an Asian-associated ancestry cluster had fewer N-insertions in productive TCRs, according to a later genetic analysis. Assigning TCR associations to individual alleles was difficult when HLA alleles, especially DR and DQ, strongly co-occurred. In a later analysis, several top co-occurrence clusters were reported to appear linked to parvovirus B19, influenza, CMV and Epstein-Barr virus. Most TCR sequences were observed very rarely across donors, whereas some public TCRs were present in many individuals. Linkage disequilibrium might explain the correlated functional status among segregating V segments, but an unknown experimental factor could not be excluded. Specific HLA alleles were associated with 15,000 to 20,000 TCR beta sequences at a false discovery rate of 0.05 in a later analysis. In an earlier analysis of some 500 of the donors, most TCR beta V segments were observed in productive rearrangements about 87% or about 30% of the time, broadly matching IMGT annotations. An association between a missense DCLRE1C variant and V-gene and J-gene trimming of TCR beta chains was found in a later genetic analysis and replicated in an independent cohort. A further reported finding was that TCR beta sequences accurately predicted the HLA-A and HLA-B alleles for most subjects in the first cohort. Roughly uniform sequencing depth across donors was assumed in presence/absence analyses, although this assumption may not hold. A later analysis found that HLA-associated TCR beta chains were more clonally expanded and had lower generation probabilities than equally common non-associated chains. CMV serostatus was the only immune exposure information available for the cohort. Most CMV-associated TCR beta chains appeared to be HLA-restricted in a later analysis, and the HLA associations seemed to be driven largely by CMV exposure.

The cohort comprised 666 healthy bone marrow donors. Cohort members were all nominally healthy when sampled, although unrecorded immune exposures were likely present. The donor was CMV seronegative and belonged to the group of 380 or so seronegative cohort members. A peripheral blood sample was collected from each donor, and TCR beta sequencing was performed on peripheral blood mononuclear cells. The Qiagen DNeasy Blood Extraction Kit was used to extract genomic DNA from the blood cell samples. With regard to this clone: Its specific antigen is unknown. No much larger clonotype is one base removed from it; base qualities were not supplied.

This clonotype was obtained from a man aged 40-49 years in good health and CMV-seronegative. What was sequenced was PBMCs.

DNA sequence: TGTGCCAGCAGTTTATCCTGGACAGGGATGAATGAAGCTTTCTTT. This yields the protein CASSLSWTGMNEAFF. The chain joins TRBV27 to TRBJ1-1, and TRBD1 matches 8 of the central bases. The CDR3 goes from the cysteine to the phenylalanine over 15 residues. Left in the record is the CDR3 DNA by itself, 45 bases read in frame from the first base. The germline V gene (reference sequence) provides CDR1 MNHEY and CDR2 SMNVEV. Here V drops 0 bases and J drops 7 bases, and the junction holds 7 bases not matched to any gene.